This T cell receptor (beta chain) was identified in a study of blood T cell repertoires in COVID-19. Study-wide background: Samples of COVID-19 (acute and convalescent) were obtained from the United States, Italy and Spain. PBMCs, B-cell-depleted T cells, or T cells provided the cDNA or gDNA that made up the material.

Germline CDR1 reads SGHRS; CDR2 reads YFSETQ. The CDR3 loop spans 15 amino acids. V shed 0 bases, J shed 5 bases, and the junction held 6 bases outside the gene matches. As processed by the authors: Estimates of nucleated cell counts were drawn from the amplification of reference gene primers. Assay used: immunoSEQ multiplex PCR; TCRdb lists only in-frame clones, some missing. Clonal size and the V and J genes are those of that table, whereas D and trimming came from the DNA. The top ten hold over 10% of the sample, which has 60,000 or so clones, roughly 84% seen once. V is TRBV5-1 and J is TRBJ1-2; 8 nucleotides line up with TRBD1. This TCR was recovered from an elderly woman with acute or convalescent COVID-19. The material sequenced was peripheral blood. For the CDR3, the DNA is TGCGCCAGCAGCTTGGGTCAGGGGGCAAATTATGGCTACACCTTC. It codes for CASSLGQGANYGYTF.